This T cell receptor beta chain is drawn from a study of radiotherapy plus CTLA-4 blockade in lung cancer listed by TCRdb under 2018. Background on the whole study: Among the enrolled patients, about 19% had an objective response, and about 31% reached disease control. The study at large found these results: Increased serum interferon-beta after radiation, together with early dynamic changes in blood T cell clones, were reported to be the strongest predictors of response. After treatment with radiotherapy and ipilimumab, TCR clones that originated in tumors expanded in peripheral blood.

Focal radiation therapy combined with CTLA-4 blockade (ipilimumab) was tested in patients with chemo-refractory metastatic non-small-cell lung cancer. Receptor libraries were prepared by the immunoSEQ multiplex PCR assay. The source is immuneACCESS, and TCRdb retained only in-frame sequences with V and J called. Part of the clones is not carried over; for the studies checked, unresolved V genes explain less than half of this, and the remainder is unexplained. Within this sample are approximately 97,000 clones, with 83% of them counted one time only. The ten most abundant clones make up around 0.79% of the sample. V is cut back by 3 bases and J by 9 bases, with 13 bases in the junction unmatched. In the germline V gene, CDR1 corresponds to SGHTA and CDR2 to FQGNSA. From the cysteine up to the phenylalanine, the CDR3 has a length of 15 residues. Kept here is only the CDR3 DNA, which spans 45 bases and is read in frame from base 1.

Worth noting for this clone: No antigen is known for it. No base quality values were provided; no much bigger clone lies one nucleotide off.

The chain links TRBV7-2 with TRBJ1-2, with 7 middle bases fitting TRBD1. The material was peripheral blood, obtained from a patient treated with radiotherapy plus ipilimumab. The sequence was collected from a human donor with non-small cell lung cancer who had stable disease on radiotherapy plus ipilimumab. Read as DNA, the sequence is TGTGCCAGCAGCTTGGGCCCCTCAGGGGGAAGCAGCTACACCTTC. Its protein is CASSLGPSGGSSYTF.